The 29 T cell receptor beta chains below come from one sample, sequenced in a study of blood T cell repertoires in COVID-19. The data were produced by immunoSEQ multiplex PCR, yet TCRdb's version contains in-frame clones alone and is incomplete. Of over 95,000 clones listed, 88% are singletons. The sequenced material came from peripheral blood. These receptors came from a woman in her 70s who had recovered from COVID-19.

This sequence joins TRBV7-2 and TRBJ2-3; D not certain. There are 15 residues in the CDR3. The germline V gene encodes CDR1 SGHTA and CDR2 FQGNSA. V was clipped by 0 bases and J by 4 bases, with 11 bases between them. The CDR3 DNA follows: TGTGCCAGCAGCTTAGCGCTGAAAACTGCAGATACGCAGTATTTT. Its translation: CASSLALKTADTQYF.

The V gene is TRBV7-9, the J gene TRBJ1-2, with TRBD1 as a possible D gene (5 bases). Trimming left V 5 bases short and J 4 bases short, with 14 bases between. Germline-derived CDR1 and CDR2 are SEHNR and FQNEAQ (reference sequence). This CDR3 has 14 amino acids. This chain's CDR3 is CASSIGGTTYGYTF. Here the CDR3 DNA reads TGTGCCAGCAGCATCGGGGGAACTACCTATGGCTACACCTTC. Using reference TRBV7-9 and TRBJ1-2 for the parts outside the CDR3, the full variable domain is DTGVSQNPRHKITKRGQNVTFRCDPISEHNRLYWYRQTLGQGPEFLTYFQNEAQLEKSRLLSDRFSAERPKGSFSTLEIQRTEQGDSAMYLCASSIGGTTYGYTFGSGTRLTVV.

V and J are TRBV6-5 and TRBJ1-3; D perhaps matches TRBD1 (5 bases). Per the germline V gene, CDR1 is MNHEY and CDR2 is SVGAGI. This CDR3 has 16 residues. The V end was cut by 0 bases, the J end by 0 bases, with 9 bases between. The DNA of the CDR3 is TGTGCCAGCAGTTACTCGTGGGGCCTCTCTGGAAACACCATATATTTT. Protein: CASSYSWGLSGNTIYF.

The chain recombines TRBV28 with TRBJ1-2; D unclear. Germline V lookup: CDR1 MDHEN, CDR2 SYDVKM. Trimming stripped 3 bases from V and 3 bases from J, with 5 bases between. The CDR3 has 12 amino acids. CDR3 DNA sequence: TGTGCCAGCAGTTTGAGGGACTATGGCTACACCTTC. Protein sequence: CASSLRDYGYTF.

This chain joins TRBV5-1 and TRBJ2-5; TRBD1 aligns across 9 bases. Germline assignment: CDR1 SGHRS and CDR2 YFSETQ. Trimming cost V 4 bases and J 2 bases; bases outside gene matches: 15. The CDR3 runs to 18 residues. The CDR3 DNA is TGCGCCAGCAGCCGGAATCTCGGACAGGGGAGGTGGCAAGAGACCCAGTACTTC. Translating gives CASSRNLGQGRWQETQYF.

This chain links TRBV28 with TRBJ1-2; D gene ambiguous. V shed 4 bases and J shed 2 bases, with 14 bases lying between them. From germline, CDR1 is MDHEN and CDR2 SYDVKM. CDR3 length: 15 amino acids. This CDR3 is CASSSPGTVNYGYTF. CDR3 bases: TGTGCCAGCAGTTCCCCCGGTACTGTCAACTATGGCTACACCTTC.

CDR3 in DNA: TGTGCCTGGAGGTTAGGACTAGCGGGATATGAGCAGTTCTTC. Translating it yields CAWRLGLAGYEQFF. The rearrangement joins TRBV30 to TRBJ2-1; 12 bases are a match to TRBD2. Trimming at V came to 3 bases and at J to 8 bases, leaving 5 bases not matched to a gene. The CDR3 sequence is 14 residues long. The germline V gene encodes CDR1 GTSNPN and CDR2 SVGIG (reference sequence).

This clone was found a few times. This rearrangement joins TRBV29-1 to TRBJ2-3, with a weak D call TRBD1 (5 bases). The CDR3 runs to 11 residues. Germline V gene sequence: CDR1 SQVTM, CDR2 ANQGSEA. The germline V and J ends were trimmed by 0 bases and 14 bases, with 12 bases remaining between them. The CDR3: CSVEEKGFGYF. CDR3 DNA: TGCAGCGTTGAAGAGAAGGGGTTCGGGTATTTT.

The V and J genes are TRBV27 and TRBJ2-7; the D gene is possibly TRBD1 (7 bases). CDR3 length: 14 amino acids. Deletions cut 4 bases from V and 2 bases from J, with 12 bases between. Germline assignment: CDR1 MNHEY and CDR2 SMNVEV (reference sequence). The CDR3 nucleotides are TGTGCCAGCAGTTACGCGGGACAGACCTACGAGCAGTACTTC. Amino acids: CASSYAGQTYEQYF.

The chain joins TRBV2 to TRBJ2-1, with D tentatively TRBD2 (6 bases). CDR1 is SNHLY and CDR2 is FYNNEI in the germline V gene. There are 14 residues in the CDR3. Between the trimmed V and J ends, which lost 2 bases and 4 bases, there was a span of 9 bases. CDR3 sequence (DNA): TGTGCCAGCAGTGAAATAGGAGGGTACAATGAGCAGTTCTTC. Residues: CASSEIGGYNEQFF.

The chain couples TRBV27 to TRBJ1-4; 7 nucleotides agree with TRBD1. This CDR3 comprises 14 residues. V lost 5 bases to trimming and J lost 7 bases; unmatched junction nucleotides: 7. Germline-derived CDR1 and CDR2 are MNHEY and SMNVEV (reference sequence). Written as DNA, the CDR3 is TGTGCCAGCAGTATCAAACAGGGGACTGAAAAACTGTTTTTT. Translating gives CASSIKQGTEKLFF.

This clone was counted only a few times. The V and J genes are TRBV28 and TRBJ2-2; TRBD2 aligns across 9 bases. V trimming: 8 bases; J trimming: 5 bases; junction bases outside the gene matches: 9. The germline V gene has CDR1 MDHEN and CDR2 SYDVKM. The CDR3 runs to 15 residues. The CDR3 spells CASDAAGGRTGELFF. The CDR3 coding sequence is TGTGCCAGCGACGCTGCGGGAGGGAGGACCGGGGAGCTGTTTTTT.

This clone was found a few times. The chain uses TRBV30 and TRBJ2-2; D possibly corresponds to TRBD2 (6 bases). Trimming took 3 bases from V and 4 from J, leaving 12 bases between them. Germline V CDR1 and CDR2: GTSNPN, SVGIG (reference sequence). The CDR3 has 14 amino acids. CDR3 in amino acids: CAWRGGRRTGELFF. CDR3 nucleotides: TGTGCCTGGAGGGGGGGTAGGCGCACCGGGGAGCTGTTTTTT.

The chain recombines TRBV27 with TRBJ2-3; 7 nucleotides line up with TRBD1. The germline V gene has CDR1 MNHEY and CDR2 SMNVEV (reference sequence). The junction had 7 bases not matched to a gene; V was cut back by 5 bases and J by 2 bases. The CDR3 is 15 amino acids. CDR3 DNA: TGTGCCAGCAGTCCTAGACAGGGCCTCACAGATACGCAGTATTTT. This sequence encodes CASSPRQGLTDTQYF.

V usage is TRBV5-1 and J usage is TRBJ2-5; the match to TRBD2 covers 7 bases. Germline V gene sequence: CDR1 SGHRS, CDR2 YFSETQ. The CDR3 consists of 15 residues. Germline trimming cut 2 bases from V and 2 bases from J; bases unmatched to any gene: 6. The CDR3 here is CASSFSPSGQETQYF. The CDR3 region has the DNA TGCGCCAGCAGCTTCTCGCCTAGCGGTCAAGAGACCCAGTACTTC.

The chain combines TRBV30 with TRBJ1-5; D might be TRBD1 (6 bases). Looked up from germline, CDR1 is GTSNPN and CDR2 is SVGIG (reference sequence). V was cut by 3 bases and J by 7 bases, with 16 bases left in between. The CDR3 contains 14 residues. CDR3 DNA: TGTGCCTGGAGGGGGGCAGGGGCCCACCAGCCCCAGCATTTT. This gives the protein CAWRGAGAHQPQHF.

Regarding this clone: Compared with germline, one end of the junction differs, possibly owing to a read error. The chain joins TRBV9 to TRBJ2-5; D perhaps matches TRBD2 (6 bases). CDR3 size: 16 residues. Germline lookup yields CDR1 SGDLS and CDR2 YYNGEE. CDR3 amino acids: CASGVAEAGSQETQYF. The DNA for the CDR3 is TGTGCCAGCGGCGTAGCTGAGGCGGGGTCACAAGAGACCCAGTACTTC.

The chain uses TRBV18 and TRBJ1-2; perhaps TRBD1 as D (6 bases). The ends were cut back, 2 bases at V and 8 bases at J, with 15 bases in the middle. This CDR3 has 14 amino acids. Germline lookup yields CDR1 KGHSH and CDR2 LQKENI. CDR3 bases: TGTGCCAGCTCACCAGAAGGGGGTAAAGAAGGCTACACCTTC. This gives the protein CASSPEGGKEGYTF.

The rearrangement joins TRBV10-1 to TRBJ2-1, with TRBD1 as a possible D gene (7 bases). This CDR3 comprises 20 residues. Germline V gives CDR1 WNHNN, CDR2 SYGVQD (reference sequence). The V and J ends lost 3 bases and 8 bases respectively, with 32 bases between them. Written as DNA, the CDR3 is TGCGCCAGCAGTGATGTAGGGGGCGTGAGTCCGGGGGTTTTCGGATATGAGCAGTTCTTC. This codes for CASSDVGGVSPGVFGYEQFF.

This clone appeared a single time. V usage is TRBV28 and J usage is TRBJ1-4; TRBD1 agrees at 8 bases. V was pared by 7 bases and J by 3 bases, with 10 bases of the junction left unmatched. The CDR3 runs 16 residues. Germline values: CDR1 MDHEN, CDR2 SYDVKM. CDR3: CASTSDRGSANEKLFF. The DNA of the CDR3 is TGTGCCAGCACTTCCGACAGGGGATCTGCTAATGAAAAACTGTTTTTT.

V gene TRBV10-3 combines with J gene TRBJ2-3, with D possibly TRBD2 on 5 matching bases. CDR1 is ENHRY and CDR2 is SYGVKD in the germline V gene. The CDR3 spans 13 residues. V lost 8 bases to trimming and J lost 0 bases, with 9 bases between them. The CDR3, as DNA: TGTGCCATCGAGAGCGGCAGCACAGATACGCAGTATTTT. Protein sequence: CAIESGSTDTQYF.

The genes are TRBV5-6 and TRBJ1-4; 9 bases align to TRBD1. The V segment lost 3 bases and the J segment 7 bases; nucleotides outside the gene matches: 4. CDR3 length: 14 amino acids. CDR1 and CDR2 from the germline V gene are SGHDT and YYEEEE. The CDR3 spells CASSWGTGIEKLFF. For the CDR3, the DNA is TGTGCCAGCAGCTGGGGGACAGGGATTGAAAAACTGTTTTTT.

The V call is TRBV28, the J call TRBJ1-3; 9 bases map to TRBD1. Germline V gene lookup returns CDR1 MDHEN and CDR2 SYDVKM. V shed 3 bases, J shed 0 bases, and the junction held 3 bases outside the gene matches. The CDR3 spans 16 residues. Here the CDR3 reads CASSLTGQGSGNTIYF. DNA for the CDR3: TGTGCCAGCAGTTTGACGGGACAGGGCTCTGGAAACACCATATATTTT.

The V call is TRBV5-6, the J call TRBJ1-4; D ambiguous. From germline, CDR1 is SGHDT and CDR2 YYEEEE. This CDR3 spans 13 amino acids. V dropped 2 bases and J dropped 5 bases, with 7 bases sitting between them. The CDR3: CASSLSGNEKLFF. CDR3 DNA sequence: TGTGCCAGCAGCTTATCCGGGAATGAAAAACTGTTTTTT.

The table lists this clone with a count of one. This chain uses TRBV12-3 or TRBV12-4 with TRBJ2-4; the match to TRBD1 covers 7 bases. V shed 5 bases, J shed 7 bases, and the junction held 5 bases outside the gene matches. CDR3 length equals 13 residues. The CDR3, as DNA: TGTGCCAGCAGTCGGCCGGACAGGAACATTCAGTACTTC. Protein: CASSRPDRNIQYF.

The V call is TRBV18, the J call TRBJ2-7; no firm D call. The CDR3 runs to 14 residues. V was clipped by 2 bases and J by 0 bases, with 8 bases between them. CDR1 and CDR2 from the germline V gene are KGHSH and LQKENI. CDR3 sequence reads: CASSPGLNSYEQYF. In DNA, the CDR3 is TGTGCCAGCTCACCAGGGCTAAACTCCTACGAGCAGTACTTC.

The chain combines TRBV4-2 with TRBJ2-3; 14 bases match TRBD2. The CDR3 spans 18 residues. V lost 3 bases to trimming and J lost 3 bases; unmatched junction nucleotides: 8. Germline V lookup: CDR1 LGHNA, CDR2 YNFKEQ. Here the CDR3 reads CASSQAGTSGGPTDTQYF. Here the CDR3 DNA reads TGTGCCAGCAGCCAGGCCGGGACTAGCGGGGGCCCAACAGATACGCAGTATTTT.

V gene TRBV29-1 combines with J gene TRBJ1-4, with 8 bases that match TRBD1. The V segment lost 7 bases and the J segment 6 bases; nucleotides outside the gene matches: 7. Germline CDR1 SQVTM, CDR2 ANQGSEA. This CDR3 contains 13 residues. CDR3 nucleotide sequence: TGCAGCGCTCCGGGACAGGTGGATGAAAAACTGTTTTTT. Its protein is CSAPGQVDEKLFF. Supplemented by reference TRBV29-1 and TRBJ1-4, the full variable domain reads SAVISQKPSRDICQRGTSLTIQCQVDSQVTMMFWYRQQPGQSLTLIATANQGSEATYESGFVIDKFPISRPNLTFSTLTVSNMSPEDSSIYLCSAPGQVDEKLFFGSGTQLSVL.

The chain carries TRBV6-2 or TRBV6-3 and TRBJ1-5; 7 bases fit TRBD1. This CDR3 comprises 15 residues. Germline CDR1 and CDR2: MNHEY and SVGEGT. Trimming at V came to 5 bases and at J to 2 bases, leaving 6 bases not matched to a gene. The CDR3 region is CASSPFGQGNQPQHF. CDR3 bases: TGTGCCAGCAGTCCGTTCGGACAGGGCAATCAGCCCCAGCATTTT.